The sequence of this T cell receptor beta chain was determined in a study of T-cell memory formation after mild COVID-19. This CDR3 has 12 amino acids. V was clipped by 3 bases and J by 4 bases, with 4 bases between them. Germline CDR1 is SGDLS and CDR2 is YYNGEE. Turning to this clonotype: Its antigen is still unknown.

Study outcomes and limitations: Mainly CM and EM harbored the contracting CD4+ clones; mainly EMRA harbored the CD8+ ones. Some clones that responded turned up in pre-infection memory, which suggests that cross-reactive memory joined in.

TCRdb reprocessed the 5' RACE reads via MiXCR and lists one record per CDR3 protein. This sample has around 300,000 distinct CDR3 sequences, with approximately 14% found just once. The gene calls are TRBV9 and TRBJ1-4, with D uncertain. This receptor was obtained from a man aged 18 to 30 who had mild COVID-19 (a few samples of this study predate the infection). Cell type and time point are not known. The sample consisted of PBMCs or a T cell subset sorted from them (not recorded which). CDR3 sequence: CASSEGNEKLFF. CDR3 nucleotides: TGTGCCAGCAGCGAGGGTAATGAAAAACTGTTTTTT.